This record concerns one T cell receptor (beta chain) sequence. As yet, its antigen is unknown. This sample was included in a study of cytomegalovirus exposure and HLA in healthy donors. Looking at the study overall: Genotyping of some 400 donors showed that over 65% belonged to the Caucasian-associated ancestry cluster.

In nominal health when sampled, donors likely had unrecorded immune exposures nonetheless. The germline V gene has CDR1 SGHNT and CDR2 YENEEA. This CDR3 spans 11 amino acids. The V end was cut by 3 bases, the J end by 6 bases, with 4 bases between. Study-wide points: Apparent HLA restriction characterized most CMV-associated TCR beta chains in a later analysis. An analysis done earlier found most TCR beta V segments productive about 90% or about 30% of the time.

Both 60 Vbeta primers and 13 Jbeta primers went into the PCR. Assay used: immunoSEQ multiplex PCR; TCRdb lists only in-frame clones, some missing. The sample contains 150,000 to 160,000 clones, more than 70% of which appear only once. This sequence joins TRBV11-3 and TRBJ2-3; D gene ambiguous. What was sequenced was PBMCs. The receptor was derived from a woman between 40 and 50 years old in good health and CMV-seropositive. In nucleotides, the CDR3 is TGTGCCAGCAGCTTCTCCGATACGCAGTATTTT. Translating it yields CASSFSDTQYF. Complete variable domain (other parts from reference TRBV11-3 and TRBJ2-3): EAGVVQSPRYKIIEKKQPVAFWCNPISGHNTLYWYLQNLGQGPELLIRYENEEAVDDSQLPKDRFSAERLKGVDSTLKIQPAELGDSAVYLCASSFSDTQYFGPGTRLTVL.